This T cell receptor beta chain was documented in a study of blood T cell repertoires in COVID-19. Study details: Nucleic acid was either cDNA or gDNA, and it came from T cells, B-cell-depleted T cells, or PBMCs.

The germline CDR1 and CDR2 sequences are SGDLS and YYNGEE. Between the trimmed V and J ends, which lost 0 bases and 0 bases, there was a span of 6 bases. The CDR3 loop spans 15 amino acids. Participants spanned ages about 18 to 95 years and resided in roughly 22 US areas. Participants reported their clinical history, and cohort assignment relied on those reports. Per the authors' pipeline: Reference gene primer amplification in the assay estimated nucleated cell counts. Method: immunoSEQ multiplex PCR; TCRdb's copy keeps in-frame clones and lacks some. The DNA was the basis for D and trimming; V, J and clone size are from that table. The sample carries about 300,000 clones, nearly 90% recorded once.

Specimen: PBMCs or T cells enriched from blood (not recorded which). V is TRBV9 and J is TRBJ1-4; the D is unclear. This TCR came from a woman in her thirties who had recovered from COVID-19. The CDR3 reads CASSVGLSTNEKLFF. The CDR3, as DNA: TGTGCCAGCAGCGTAGGCCTATCAACTAATGAAAAACTGTTTTTT. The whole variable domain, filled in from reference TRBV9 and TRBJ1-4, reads DSGVTQTPKHLITATGQRVTLRCSPRSGDLSVYWYQQSLDQGLQFLIQYYNGEERAKGNILERFSAQQFPDLHSELNLSSLELGDSALYFCASSVGLSTNEKLFFGSGTQLSVL.